The 5 T cell receptor beta chains presented below share a single source sample, sequenced in a study of OX40 agonist ivuxolimab in advanced cancers. Sequenced by immunoSEQ multiplex PCR; TCRdb stores in-frame clones only, minus some. Of tens of thousands of clones listed, 91% were seen once; the top ten hold around 1.5%. The sequenced sample was CD4+ or CD8+ T cells sorted from blood, obtained in a trial of the OX40 agonist ivuxolimab. The receptors were sampled from an adult with an advanced solid tumor such as melanoma, head and neck, liver or kidney cancer.

The rearrangement uses TRBV28 and TRBJ2-5; D is perhaps TRBD1 (5 bases). Per the germline V gene, CDR1 is MDHEN and CDR2 is SYDVKM. The CDR3 runs 13 residues. V lost 10 bases and J lost 3, with 15 bases in between. DNA for the CDR3: TGTGCCATAACACAGGCGCTCGAAGAGACCCAGTACTTC. Encoded protein: CAITQALEETQYF.

This rearrangement joins TRBV7-2 to TRBJ1-1, with a possible D match to TRBD1 (6 bases). Germline V gene data show CDR1 as SGHTA and CDR2 as FQGNSA. Trimming pared 1 base from V and 1 base from J, leaving 10 bases between. CDR3 size: 15 residues. CDR3 loop: CASSLEGTSNTEAFF. CDR3 coding DNA: TGTGCCAGCAGCTTAGAGGGGACATCGAACACTGAAGCTTTCTTT.

The V call is TRBV5-4, the J call TRBJ2-1, with D maybe TRBD2 (5 bases). The V and J ends lost 4 bases and 6 bases respectively, with 17 bases between them. Germline CDR1 SGHNT, CDR2 YYREEE (reference sequence). This CDR3 is 15 amino acids long. The CDR3 DNA follows: TGTGCCAGCAGCCCAGGACTGGGCCCCCGCAATGAGCAGTTCTTC. It codes for CASSPGLGPRNEQFF. Filled out from reference TRBV5-4 and TRBJ2-1, the complete variable domain reads ETGVTQSPTHLIKTRGQQVTLRCSSQSGHNTVSWYQQALGQGPQFIFQYYREEENGRGNFPPRFSGLQFPNYSSELNVNALELDDSALYLCASSPGLGPRNEQFFGPGTRLTVL.

This chain links TRBV28 with TRBJ1-4; D is uncertain. The CDR3 sequence is 13 residues long. Germline CDR1 reads MDHEN; CDR2 reads SYDVKM. Trimming left V 5 bases short and J 6 bases short, with 10 bases between. The CDR3 loop is CASSMGRHEKLFF. In nucleotides, the CDR3 is TGTGCCAGCAGTATGGGTAGGCATGAAAAACTGTTTTTT.

The chain has TRBV30 and TRBJ2-1; 9 nucleotides agree with TRBD1. Germline trimming cut 3 bases from V and 2 bases from J; bases unmatched to any gene: 2. The CDR3 is 14 amino acids. Germline V lookup: CDR1 GTSNPN, CDR2 SVGIG (reference sequence). The CDR3 DNA is TGTGCCTGGAGAAGGACAGGGGCCTACAATGAGCAGTTCTTC. Translating it yields CAWRRTGAYNEQFF. The full variable domain, its missing parts supplied by reference TRBV30 and TRBJ2-1, is SQTIHQWPATLVQPVGSPLSLECTVEGTSNPNLYWYRQAAGRGLQLLFYSVGIGQISSEVPQNLSASRPQDRQFILSSKKLLLSDSGFYLCAWRRTGAYNEQFFGPGTRLTVL.